This T cell receptor beta chain was observed in a study of OX40 agonist ivuxolimab in advanced cancers. Produced via immunoSEQ multiplex PCR; TCRdb's table is partial and in-frame only. This table has under 14,000 clones, 70% to 80% appearing once. The junction had 3 bases not matched to a gene; V was cut back by 5 bases and J by 2 bases. Germline-derived CDR1 and CDR2 are LNHDA and SQIVND (reference sequence). The CDR3 is 13 residues long. Sequenced material: CD4+ or CD8+ T cells sorted from blood, taken in a trial of the OX40 agonist ivuxolimab. The clonotype was recovered from an adult with an advanced solid tumor such as melanoma, head and neck, liver or kidney cancer. The J gene is TRBJ2-7, the V gene TRBV19; TRBD1 agrees at 7 bases. The CDR3: CASSFGTAYEQYF. CDR3 nucleotide sequence: TGTGCCAGTAGTTTCGGGACAGCCTACGAGCAGTACTTC. Together with reference TRBV19 and TRBJ2-7, the CDR3 gives the full variable domain: DGGITQSPKYLFRKEGQNVTLSCEQNLNHDAMYWYRQDPGQGLRLIYYSQIVNDFQKGDIAEGYSVSREKKESFPLTVTSAQKNPTAFYLCASSFGTAYEQYFGPGTRLTVT.